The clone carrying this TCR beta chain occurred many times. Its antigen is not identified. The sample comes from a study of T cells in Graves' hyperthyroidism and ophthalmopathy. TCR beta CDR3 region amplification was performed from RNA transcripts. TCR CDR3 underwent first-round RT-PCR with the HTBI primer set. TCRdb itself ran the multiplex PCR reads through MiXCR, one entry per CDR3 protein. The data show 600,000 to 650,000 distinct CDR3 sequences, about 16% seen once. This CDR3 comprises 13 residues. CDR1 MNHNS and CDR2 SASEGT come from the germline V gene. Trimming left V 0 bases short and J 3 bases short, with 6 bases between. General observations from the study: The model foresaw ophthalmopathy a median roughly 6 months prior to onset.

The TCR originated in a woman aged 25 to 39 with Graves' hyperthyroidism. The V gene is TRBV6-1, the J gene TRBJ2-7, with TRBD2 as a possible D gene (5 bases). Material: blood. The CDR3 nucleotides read TGTGCCAGCAGTGAAGCCCGGGACTACGAGCAGTACTTC. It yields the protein CASSEARDYEQYF.